This T cell receptor (beta chain) is from a study of vaccination effects on CD4 cells after COVID-19. CDR1 is SGHAT, CDR2 FQNNGV, per germline. The CDR3 totals 16 residues. With 4 bases removed from V and 6 bases from J, the gap between germline ends came to 18 bases. Study-wide points: Small numbers of convalescent patients limited the study. It also lacked early post-infection timepoints.

Before any sequencing was done, the ViraFEST assay used viral peptide pools to expand antigen-specific CD4+ T cells. Subsequent to roughly 9 days of culture, CD4+ T cells were isolated. Having tested negative for nucleocapsid antibodies, the vaccine recipients showed no prior SARS-CoV-2 infection. Roughly 1.9 million PBMC per well received 7.5 to 10 IU/ml IL-2 and 8 to 10 ug/ml peptides in culture. Clones were read by immunoSEQ multiplex PCR, and TCRdb kept only the in-frame ones, dropping some. This sample has 30,000 to 45,000 clones, with approximately 70% found just once. About this clone: What it recognizes is unknown.

This chain joins TRBV11-2 and TRBJ2-2; possible D gene TRBD2, 5 bases. Sample: CD4+ T cells from PBMCs cultured with SARS-CoV-2 spike peptides, taken before COVID-19 vaccination. The sequence came from a human donor who received a COVID-19 vaccine. CDR3 protein: CASSSLRGAGPGELFF. The CDR3 coding sequence is TGTGCCAGCAGCTCCCTCCGGGGAGCCGGCCCCGGGGAGCTGTTTTTT.